Shown below are 10 T cell receptor beta chains from a single sample sequenced in a study of response to subunit inactivated influenza vaccine. Each CDR3 protein is one row after TCRdb ran MiXCR on the RT-PCR reads. Of under 850,000 distinct CDR3 sequences listed, less than 20% are singletons. Sequenced material: PBMCs from blood, taken less than 6 days after vaccination. These receptors were taken from a man in his forties or fifties who received an inactivated influenza vaccine.

This clonotype has more than one count but fewer than ten. CDR3 coding DNA: TGTGCCAGCAGAGGCTCGGGGGAAAATTTGGGCGGCTACACCTTC. This translates into CASRGSGENLGGYTF. The rearrangement links TRBV7-9 to TRBJ1-2, with D possibly TRBD1 on 5 matching bases. This CDR3 contains 15 residues. V was cut by 6 bases and J by 8 bases, with 22 bases left in between. Per the germline V gene, CDR1 is SEHNR and CDR2 is FQNEAQ (reference sequence).

The table lists this clonotype with a few counts. Germline is not matched at one junction end, which may reflect a read error. This chain uses TRBV7-2 with TRBJ2-3; D ambiguous. CDR3 length: 15 amino acids. CDR1 is SGHTA, CDR2 FQGNSA, per germline. CDR3 amino acids: CASTLGAGNTDTQYF. CDR3 DNA: TGTGCCAGCACCTTAGGCGCCGGAAACACAGATACGCAGTATTTT.

This rearrangement joins TRBV10-3 to TRBJ2-7; 8 bases match TRBD2. Trimming removed 4 bases from V and 2 bases from J; junction bases left unmatched: 10. The CDR3 runs 16 residues. Germline V gene sequence: CDR1 ENHRY, CDR2 SYGVKD. CDR3 sequence: CAISGVRSGGAYEQYF. CDR3 sequence (DNA): TGTGCCATCAGTGGCGTGAGAAGCGGGGGTGCCTACGAGCAGTACTTC.

This clonotype was seen more than once but under ten times. The chain links TRBV28 to TRBJ1-2, with D unresolved. Germline V CDR1 and CDR2: MDHEN, SYDVKM. Trimming removed 5 bases from V and 6 bases from J, with 19 bases in between. This CDR3 is 15 amino acids long. Written as DNA, the CDR3 is TGTGCCAGCAGTATCTCCCCGGGCCAGGCCCATGGCTACACCTTC. Translation gives CASSISPGQAHGYTF.

This clonotype occurred a few times. V is TRBV7-8 and J is TRBJ2-1, with a possible D match to TRBD2 (6 bases). Germline V gives CDR1 SGHVS, CDR2 FQNEAQ. V gave up 8 bases and J gave up 9 bases, with 14 bases separating them. This CDR3 spans 12 amino acids. The CDR3 loop is CASPTGEGEQFF. The CDR3 bases are TGTGCCAGCCCGACGGGAGAGGGTGAGCAGTTCTTC.

This clonotype has at least ten counts. V is TRBV20-1 and J is TRBJ2-3; 11 nucleotides agree with TRBD2. The germline V gene has CDR1 DFQATT and CDR2 SNEGSKA (reference sequence). This CDR3 is 15 amino acids long. The trim removed 5 bases at V and 0 bases at J, leaving 4 bases unmatched. The CDR3 DNA reads as TGCAGTGCTTTGAGACTAGCGGGGAGCACAGATACGCAGTATTTT. This encodes CSALRLAGSTDTQYF.

This clonotype has at least ten counts. This chain connects TRBV5-5 to TRBJ1-1; D uncertain. Germline CDR1 reads SGHKS; CDR2 reads YYEKEE (reference sequence). With 0 bases removed from V and 0 bases from J, the gap between germline ends came to 6 bases. This CDR3 is 14 amino acids long. CDR3 sequence: CASSLDRLNTEAFF. The CDR3 DNA is TGTGCCAGCAGCTTGGATCGGCTGAACACTGAAGCTTTCTTT.

The genes are TRBV20-1 and TRBJ1-6; no definite D call. CDR3 length: 15 amino acids. V gave up 2 bases and J gave up 5 bases, with 13 bases separating them. The germline V gene encodes CDR1 DFQATT and CDR2 SNEGSKA (reference sequence). The CDR3 loop reads CSARYFRQNNSPLHF. CDR3 DNA sequence: TGCAGTGCTAGATATTTCCGGCAAAATAATTCACCCCTCCACTTT.

The J gene is TRBJ2-5, the V gene TRBV29-1; unclear D gene. The V gene's germline CDR1 is SQVTM and CDR2 ANQGSEA. This CDR3 contains 13 residues. Trimming cost V 7 bases and J 2 bases, with 14 bases left between them. CDR3 nucleotide sequence: TGCAGCGCCGCCCTGGCGGCGCAAGAGACCCAGTACTTC. Translation gives CSAALAAQETQYF.

This chain connects TRBV28 to TRBJ1-4; 7 bases match TRBD1. J gave up 8 bases and V 4 bases, and 16 bases lay outside the gene matches. CDR3 length equals 17 residues. Germline CDR1 reads MDHEN; CDR2 reads SYDVKM. CDR3 DNA sequence: TGTGCCAGCAGTTCCTCACTTGGTAGACAGGGAGGAGAAAAACTGTTTTTT. Translation gives CASSSSLGRQGGEKLFF.